Sequencing of this T cell receptor (beta chain) was carried out in a study of technical replicates of blood from several donors. Sequencing used immunoSEQ multiplex PCR; TCRdb keeps in-frame clones, though not all of them. Among tens of thousands of clones listed, about 97% were seen once. Sequencing was done on a sample of T cells isolated from PBMCs. This clonotype was obtained from a human donor in good health.

This chain's CDR3 is CASSPLAGNEQFF. CDR3 nucleotide sequence: TGTGCCAGCAGTCCTCTAGCGGGCAATGAGCAGTTCTTC. This chain joins TRBV11-2 and TRBJ2-1, with 8 positions matching TRBD2. The CDR3 is 13 amino acids. J gave up 6 bases and V 6 bases, and 4 bases lay outside the gene matches. Germline CDR1 SGHAT, CDR2 FQNNGV.